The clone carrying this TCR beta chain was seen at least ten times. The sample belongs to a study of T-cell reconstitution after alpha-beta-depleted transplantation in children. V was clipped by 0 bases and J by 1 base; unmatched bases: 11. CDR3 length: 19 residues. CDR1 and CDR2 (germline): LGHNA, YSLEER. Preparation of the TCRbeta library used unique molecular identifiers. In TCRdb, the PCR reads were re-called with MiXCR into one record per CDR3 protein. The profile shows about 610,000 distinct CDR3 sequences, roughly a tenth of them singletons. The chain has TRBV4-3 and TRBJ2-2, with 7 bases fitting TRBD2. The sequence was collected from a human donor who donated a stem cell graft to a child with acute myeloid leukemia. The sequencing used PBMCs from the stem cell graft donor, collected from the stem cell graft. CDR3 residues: CASSQDTITSAGNTGELFF. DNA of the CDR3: TGCGCCAGCAGCCAAGATACCATTACTAGCGCGGGGAACACCGGGGAGCTGTTTTTT.